These 20 T cell receptor beta chains were sequenced from one sample in a study of CXCR3-negative and CXCR3-positive naive CD8 T cells. The TRB cDNA libraries were prepared by 5' RACE with UMI labels. Each CDR3 protein gets one entry in TCRdb, which reprocessed the 5' RACE reads and gives no DNA. The repertoire table contains 70,000 to 95,000 distinct CDR3 sequences. Sequencing input: naive CXCR3- CD8+ T cells from blood. Subset defined: CD45RO-CCR7+CD27+CD95- naive CD8+ T cells lacking CXCR3 (TNR3-). The receptor set was obtained from a human donor in good health. Some clones in this sample may be carry-over from other donors' samples.

CDR3 region: CASSLAAELFF. V usage is TRBV5-1 and J usage is TRBJ2-2. The CDR3 consists of 11 residues. From germline, CDR1 is SGHRS and CDR2 YFSETQ. Full variable domain (remainder filled in from reference TRBV5-1 and TRBJ2-2): KAGVTQTPRYLIKTRGQQVTLSCSPISGHRSVSWYQQTPGQGLQFLFEYFSETQRNKGNFPGRFSGRQFSNSRSEMNVSTLELGDSALYLCASSLAAELFFGEGSRLTVL.

The chain joins TRBV5-1 to TRBJ2-1; checking the TCRdb D call of TRBD2 is not possible without DNA. The CDR3 is 14 residues long. Looked up from germline, CDR1 is SGHRS and CDR2 is YFSETQ. The CDR3 sequence: CASSSPGTSYEQFF.

This chain connects TRBV10-3 to TRBJ2-3; absent DNA, TCRdb's TRBD2 call cannot be checked. Germline CDR1 and CDR2: ENHRY and SYGVKD. This CDR3 has 13 residues. CDR3 protein: CAISARTADTQYF.

This chain uses TRBV29-1 with TRBJ1-2; without DNA, the TCRdb call of TRBD1 cannot be checked. The CDR3 contains 14 residues. Germline V gives CDR1 SQVTM, CDR2 ANQGSEA. The CDR3 loop is CSVGTWTGTAGYTF.

The chain carries TRBV29-1 and TRBJ1-6; with no DNA, the TCRdb D assignment of TRBD1 cannot be verified. This CDR3 region has 14 residues. Germline CDR1 reads SQVTM; CDR2 reads ANQGSEA. CDR3 residues: CSVAGTGVNSPLHF. The entire variable domain, with the rest obtained from reference TRBV29-1 and TRBJ1-6, is as follows: SAVISQKPSRDICQRGTSLTIQCQVDSQVTMMFWYRQQPGQSLTLIATANQGSEATYESGFVIDKFPISRPNLTFSTLTVSNMSPEDSSIYLCSVAGTGVNSPLHFGNGTRLTVT.

This chain joins TRBV7-3 and TRBJ2-6. The CDR3 is 14 residues long. CDR1 and CDR2 (germline): SGHTA, FQGTGA. CDR3 amino acids: CASPQVSGANVLTF.

The CDR3 loop reads CSVEEGLANPYNEQFF. V gene TRBV29-1 combines with J gene TRBJ2-1; the TCRdb D gene call, TRBD2, has no DNA to confirm it. The length of the CDR3 is 16 residues. Germline loops: CDR1 SQVTM, CDR2 ANQGSEA.

The gene calls are TRBV9 and TRBJ2-7; TCRdb proposes TRBD1, but this gene call is untestable without DNA. Germline-derived CDR1 and CDR2 are SGDLS and YYNGEE. The CDR3 sequence is 16 residues long. The CDR3 sequence is CASSVGGTAQDYEQYF.

The gene calls are TRBV28 and TRBJ2-5; TCRdb designates TRBD1, a call that cannot be tested without DNA. The V gene's germline CDR1 is MDHEN and CDR2 SYDVKM. This CDR3 region has 15 residues. CDR3: CASSPDRAHQETQYF.

The chain recombines TRBV11-3 with TRBJ2-1; TCRdb lists TRBD1, though no DNA is available to test this call. The germline CDR1 and CDR2 sequences are SGHNT and YENEEA. The CDR3 sequence is 15 residues long. CDR3 loop: CASRGDHSSYNEQFF.

This chain uses TRBV29-1 with TRBJ2-3; lacking DNA, the TRBD1 call made by TCRdb goes unchecked. The CDR3 consists of 13 residues. Germline V lookup: CDR1 SQVTM, CDR2 ANQGSEA. Here the CDR3 reads CSVIRVLTDTQYF.

This chain connects TRBV11-3 to TRBJ2-2; TCRdb lists TRBD1, though no DNA is available to test this call. Germline V gives CDR1 SGHNT, CDR2 YENEEA. The CDR3 totals 16 residues. CDR3 sequence: CASSPGGWGNTGELFF.

V is TRBV7-6 and J is TRBJ2-2; absent DNA, TCRdb's TRBD2 call cannot be checked. The germline gives CDR1 SGHVS, CDR2 FNYEAQ. The CDR3 extends over 13 amino acids. The CDR3 protein is CASSLAGGGELFF.

This chain links TRBV5-1 with TRBJ2-5. CDR1 SGHRS and CDR2 YFSETQ come from the germline V gene. This CDR3 region has 13 residues. The CDR3 sequence: CASSLTDQETQYF. The full variable domain, rest sourced from reference TRBV5-1 and TRBJ2-5, is KAGVTQTPRYLIKTRGQQVTLSCSPISGHRSVSWYQQTPGQGLQFLFEYFSETQRNKGNFPGRFSGRQFSNSRSEMNVSTLELGDSALYLCASSLTDQETQYFGPGTRLLVL.

The chain employs TRBV4-3 and TRBJ2-7; as DNA is missing, the TRBD1 call by TCRdb cannot be tested. CDR1 and CDR2 from the germline V gene are LGHNA and YSLEER. This CDR3 spans 15 amino acids. The CDR3 loop is CASSQDADRGYEQYF.

This sequence joins TRBV28 and TRBJ2-7; the D call from TCRdb, TRBD1, cannot be confirmed without DNA. CDR3 length: 15 amino acids. The V gene's germline CDR1 is MDHEN and CDR2 SYDVKM. The CDR3 is CASSFRGASSYEQYF. Combining the CDR3 with reference TRBV28 and TRBJ2-7 gives the whole variable domain DVKVTQSSRYLVKRTGEKVFLECVQDMDHENMFWYRQDPGLGLRLIYFSYDVKMKEKGDIPEGYSVSREKKERFSLILESASTNQTSMYLCASSFRGASSYEQYFGPGTRLTVT.

This rearrangement joins TRBV4-1 to TRBJ2-5. CDR1 and CDR2 (germline): MGHRA, YSYEKL. CDR3 size: 13 residues. This CDR3 reads CASSRYQQETQYF.

This rearrangement joins TRBV6-5 to TRBJ1-1. The germline CDR1 and CDR2 sequences are MNHEY and SVGAGI. The CDR3 runs 15 residues. CDR3: CASSYLQGLNTEAFF.

This chain joins TRBV12-3 or TRBV12-4 and TRBJ2-1; TCRdb selects TRBD2, and the lack of DNA leaves this call unchecked. This CDR3 is built from 15 residues. This CDR3 is CASSLRSSGSDEQFF.

The CDR3 loop reads CASSDYGEGYEQYF. J is TRBJ2-7 and V is TRBV2. Per germline, CDR1 SNHLY and CDR2 FYNNEI. The CDR3 is 14 residues long.